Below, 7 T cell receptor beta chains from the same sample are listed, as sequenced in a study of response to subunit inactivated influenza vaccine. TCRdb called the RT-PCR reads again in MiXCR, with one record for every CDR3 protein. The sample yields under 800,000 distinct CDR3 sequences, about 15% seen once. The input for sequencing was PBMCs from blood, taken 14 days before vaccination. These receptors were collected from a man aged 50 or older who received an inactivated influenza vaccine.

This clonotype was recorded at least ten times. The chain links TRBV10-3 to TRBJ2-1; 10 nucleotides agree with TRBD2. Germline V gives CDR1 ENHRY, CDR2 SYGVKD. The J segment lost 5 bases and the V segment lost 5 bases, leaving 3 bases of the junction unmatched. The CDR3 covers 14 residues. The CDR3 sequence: CAISIGLADNEQFF. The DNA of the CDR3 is TGTGCCATCAGTATTGGACTAGCGGACAATGAGCAGTTCTTC.

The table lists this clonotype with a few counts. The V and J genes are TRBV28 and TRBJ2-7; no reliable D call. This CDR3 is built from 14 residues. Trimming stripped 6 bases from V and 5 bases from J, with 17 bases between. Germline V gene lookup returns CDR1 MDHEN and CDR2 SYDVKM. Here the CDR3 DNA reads TGTGCCAGCAGCCCGTTTGGTGAGGCAGACGAGCAGTACTTC. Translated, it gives CASSPFGEADEQYF.

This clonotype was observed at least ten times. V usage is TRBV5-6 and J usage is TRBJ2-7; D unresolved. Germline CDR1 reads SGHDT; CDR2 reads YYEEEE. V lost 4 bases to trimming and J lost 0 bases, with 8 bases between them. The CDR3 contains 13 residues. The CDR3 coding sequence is TGTGCCAGCAGCCTACCAAACTCCTACGAGCAGTACTTC. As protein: CASSLPNSYEQYF.

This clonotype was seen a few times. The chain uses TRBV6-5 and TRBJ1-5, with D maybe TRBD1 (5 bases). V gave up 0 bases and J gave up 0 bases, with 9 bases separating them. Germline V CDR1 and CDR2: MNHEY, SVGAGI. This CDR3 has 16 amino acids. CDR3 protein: CASSYSWGYSNQPQHF. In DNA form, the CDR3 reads TGTGCCAGCAGTTACTCGTGGGGGTATAGCAATCAGCCCCAGCATTTT.

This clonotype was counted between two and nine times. In DNA, the CDR3 is TGTGCCAGCAGTCTAAGACAGGACCGCTACGAGCAGTACTTC. This encodes CASSLRQDRYEQYF. The V and J genes are TRBV28 and TRBJ2-7, with D possibly being TRBD1 (6 bases). This CDR3 has 14 amino acids. The V gene's germline CDR1 is MDHEN and CDR2 SYDVKM. V was cut by 5 bases and J by 3 bases, with 14 bases left in between.

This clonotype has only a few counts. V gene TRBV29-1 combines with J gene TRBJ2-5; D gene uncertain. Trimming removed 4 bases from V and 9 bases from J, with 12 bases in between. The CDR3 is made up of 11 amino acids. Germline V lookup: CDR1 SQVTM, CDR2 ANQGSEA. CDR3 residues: CSVAPEWAQYF. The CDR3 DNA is TGCAGCGTTGCCCCTGAGTGGGCCCAGTACTTC.

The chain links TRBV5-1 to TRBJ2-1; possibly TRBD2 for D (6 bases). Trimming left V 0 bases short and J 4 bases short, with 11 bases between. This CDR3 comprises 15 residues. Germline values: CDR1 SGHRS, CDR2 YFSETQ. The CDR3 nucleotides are TGCGCCAGCAGCTTGGATACTAGCCAGTACAATGAGCAGTTCTTC. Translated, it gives CASSLDTSQYNEQFF.